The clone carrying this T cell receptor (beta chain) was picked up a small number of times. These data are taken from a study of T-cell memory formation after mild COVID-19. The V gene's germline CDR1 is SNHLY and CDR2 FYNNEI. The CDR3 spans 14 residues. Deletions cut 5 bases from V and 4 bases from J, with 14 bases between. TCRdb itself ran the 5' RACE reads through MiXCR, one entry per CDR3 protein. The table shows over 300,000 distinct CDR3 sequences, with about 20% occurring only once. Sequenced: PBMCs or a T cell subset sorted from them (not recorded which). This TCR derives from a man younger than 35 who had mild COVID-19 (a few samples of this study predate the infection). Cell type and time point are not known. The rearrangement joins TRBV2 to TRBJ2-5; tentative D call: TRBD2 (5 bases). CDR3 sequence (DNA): TGTGCCAGCAGTTATAGTTATGGGAGAGAGACCCAGTACTTC. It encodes CASSYSYGRETQYF. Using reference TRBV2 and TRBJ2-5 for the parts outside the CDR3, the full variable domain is EPEVTQTPSHQVTQMGQEVILRCVPISNHLYFYWYRQILGQKVEFLVSFYNNEISEKSEIFDDQFSVERPDGSNFTLKIRSTKLEDSAMYFCASSYSYGRETQYFGPGTRLLVL.